The 31 T cell receptor beta chains below come from one sample, sequenced in a study of cytomegalovirus exposure and HLA in healthy donors. TCRdb's table, derived via immunoSEQ multiplex PCR, lists solely in-frame clones and lacks some. The sample lists under 95,000 clones, approximately 95% occurring once. Sequencing was performed on PBMCs. These receptors were obtained from a woman younger than 35 in good health and CMV-seronegative.

The chain recombines TRBV5-1 with TRBJ2-7, with a weak D call TRBD1 (7 bases). The CDR3 length is 14 residues. Trimming took 2 bases from V and 7 from J, leaving 16 bases between them. The germline V gene encodes CDR1 SGHRS and CDR2 YFSETQ. CDR3 amino acids: CASSFQGGDGEQYF. The CDR3 DNA reads as TGCGCCAGCAGCTTCCAGGGGGGCGACGGGGAGCAGTACTTC.

This CDR3 is CASSRPGQVNTGELFF. The CDR3 DNA reads as TGTGCCAGCAGCCGTCCAGGACAGGTTAACACCGGGGAGCTGTTTTTT. This chain links TRBV11-3 with TRBJ2-2; 7 positions match TRBD1. This CDR3 is built from 16 residues. V shed 5 bases, J shed 2 bases, and the junction held 8 bases outside the gene matches. The germline V gene has CDR1 SGHNT and CDR2 YENEEA.

This chain links TRBV6-5 with TRBJ1-6; D is perhaps TRBD1 (6 bases). Germline V gene lookup returns CDR1 MNHEY and CDR2 SVGAGI. V was trimmed by 3 bases and J by 3 bases, leaving 12 bases between them. CDR3 length: 16 amino acids. The DNA for the CDR3 is TGTGCCAGCAGTTATGATGGACAGCTCTATAATTCACCCCTCCACTTT. As protein: CASSYDGQLYNSPLHF.

This chain connects TRBV28 to TRBJ2-5, with D possibly matching TRBD2 (5 bases). CDR3 length equals 14 residues. Trimming shortened V by 5 bases and J by 0 bases, and 10 bases separated the two germline ends. The germline CDR1 and CDR2 sequences are MDHEN and SYDVKM. CDR3 bases: TGTGCCAGCAGTCTCCCGGACTACCAAGAGACCCAGTACTTC. This encodes CASSLPDYQETQYF.

This clone was picked up one time. The rearrangement links TRBV14 to TRBJ2-7, with 7 bases that match TRBD1. Germline CDR1 and CDR2: SGHDN and FVKESK. With V trimmed by 4 bases and J by 6 bases, 9 bases remained unmatched. The CDR3 totals 14 residues. CDR3 DNA: TGTGCCAGCAGCCTGAGACAGGGCCAAGGCGAGCAGTACTTC. As protein: CASSLRQGQGEQYF.

The rearrangement links TRBV5-1 to TRBJ2-7; TRBD1 is a possible D gene (5 bases). The V end was cut by 0 bases, the J end by 3 bases, with 10 bases between. This CDR3 has 14 residues. Looked up from germline, CDR1 is SGHRS and CDR2 is YFSETQ. The CDR3 region is CASSLDQGFYEQYF. CDR3 coding DNA: TGCGCCAGCAGCTTGGACCAGGGATTCTACGAGCAGTACTTC.

The chain is built from TRBV9 and TRBJ2-7; D uncertain. Germline CDR1 SGDLS, CDR2 YYNGEE. The CDR3 runs 13 residues. V dropped 5 bases and J dropped 6 bases, with 15 bases sitting between them. The CDR3: CASSSQVSGEQYF. As DNA, the CDR3 is TGTGCCAGCAGTTCTCAGGTCTCTGGCGAGCAGTACTTC.

This CDR3 reads CASSRMGQADSPLHF. As DNA, the CDR3 is TGTGCCAGCAGTCGAATGGGACAGGCTGATTCACCCCTCCACTTT. The chain recombines TRBV27 with TRBJ1-6, with 8 bases matching TRBD1. Losses at the gene ends were 5 bases for V and 8 bases for J; bases not matched to a gene: 8. Germline CDR1 and CDR2: MNHEY and SMNVEV (reference sequence). This CDR3 has 15 amino acids.

The chain combines TRBV6-6 with TRBJ2-7; D is undetermined. Germline CDR1 reads MNHNY; CDR2 reads SVGAGI (reference sequence). V was trimmed by 0 bases and J by 2 bases, leaving 14 bases between them. The CDR3 covers 16 residues. Here the CDR3 DNA reads TGTGCCAGCAGTTACTCAGCAGGATACACGCCCTACGAGCAGTACTTC. It translates to CASSYSAGYTPYEQYF.

The CDR3 nucleotides read TGTGCCATCAGTGAGTCGACGGGAAGGAGCTCCTACAATGAGCAGTTCTTC. It codes for CAISESTGRSSYNEQFF. The chain is built from TRBV10-3 and TRBJ2-1; a weak D match, TRBD2 (5 bases). The CDR3 is 17 residues long. CDR1 is ENHRY, CDR2 SYGVKD, per germline. Trimming removed 0 bases from V and 0 bases from J, with 12 bases in between.

The gene calls are TRBV5-1 and TRBJ2-5; D perhaps matches TRBD2 (7 bases). The CDR3 has 18 amino acids. V lost 4 bases to trimming and J lost 3 bases, with 25 bases between them. Germline V CDR1 and CDR2: SGHRS, YFSETQ. CDR3 amino acids: CASSRGGGIGGLKETQYF. The CDR3 region has the DNA TGCGCCAGCAGCCGGGGAGGAGGTATCGGGGGGCTTAAAGAGACCCAGTACTTC.

The V call is TRBV19, the J call TRBJ1-5; weak D call: TRBD1 (5 bases). Trimming cost V 7 bases and J 1 base, with 17 bases left between them. The CDR3 totals 16 residues. Germline V gene lookup returns CDR1 LNHDA and CDR2 SQIVND (reference sequence). The CDR3 DNA reads as TGTGCCAGTAATCGGATCACAGGAGTAAGCAATCAGCCCCAGCATTTT. Translated, it gives CASNRITGVSNQPQHF.

For the CDR3, the DNA is TGCGCCAGCAGCCGAGATGCGCGGTTCACAGATACGCAGTATTTT. Amino acids: CASSRDARFTDTQYF. The rearrangement links TRBV5-1 to TRBJ2-3; unclear D gene. The CDR3 is made up of 15 amino acids. Germline V CDR1 and CDR2: SGHRS, YFSETQ. V was trimmed by 4 bases and J by 2 bases, leaving 14 bases between them. The full variable domain, its missing parts supplied by reference TRBV5-1 and TRBJ2-3, is KAGVTQTPRYLIKTRGQQVTLSCSPISGHRSVSWYQQTPGQGLQFLFEYFSETQRNKGNFPGRFSGRQFSNSRSEMNVSTLELGDSALYLCASSRDARFTDTQYFGPGTRLTVL.

This clone was counted a single time. The rearrangement links TRBV19 to TRBJ1-2, with TRBD1 matching over 11 bases. The CDR3 loop spans 16 amino acids. V was clipped by 4 bases and J by 3 bases; unmatched bases: 7. Germline CDR1 and CDR2: LNHDA and SQIVND (reference sequence). The CDR3 spells CASSTRTGGFYYGYTF. For the CDR3, the DNA is TGTGCCAGTAGTACACGGACAGGGGGCTTCTACTATGGCTACACCTTC.

The V call is TRBV13, the J call TRBJ2-2; D might be TRBD2 (5 bases). The germline V and J ends were trimmed by 5 bases and 9 bases, with 16 bases remaining between them. The germline gives CDR1 PRHDT, CDR2 FYEKMQ (reference sequence). This CDR3 contains 14 residues. Written as DNA, the CDR3 is TGTGCCAGCAGCACCCGGACTGGTGGTTGGGAGCTGTTTTTT. This sequence encodes CASSTRTGGWELFF.

This CDR3 reads CAWSVIIPNTEAFF. The CDR3 DNA follows: TGTGCCTGGAGTGTTATAATCCCGAACACTGAAGCTTTCTTT. This chain joins TRBV30 and TRBJ1-1; no definite D call. The ends were cut back, 0 bases at V and 1 base at J, with 9 bases in the middle. Germline CDR1 reads GTSNPN; CDR2 reads SVGIG (reference sequence). The CDR3 runs to 14 residues.

The chain recombines TRBV6-5 with TRBJ1-1; the match to TRBD1 covers 7 bases. Germline CDR1 reads MNHEY; CDR2 reads SVGAGI. The CDR3 has 15 residues. V gave up 5 bases and J gave up 8 bases; unmatched junction bases: 14. DNA for the CDR3: TGTGCCAGCAGTCTTCAAGACCTGACAGGGTCCGAAGCTTTCTTT. As protein: CASSLQDLTGSEAFF.

The gene calls are TRBV7-2 and TRBJ2-7, with TRBD1 matching over 9 bases. Germline V gene lookup returns CDR1 SGHTA and CDR2 FQGNSA. V shed 3 bases and J 2 bases; nucleotides not matched to a gene: 11. The CDR3 is 17 residues long. CDR3 protein: CASSLPPYRGHAYEQYF. The CDR3 DNA follows: TGTGCCAGCAGCTTGCCACCTTACAGGGGGCACGCCTACGAGCAGTACTTC. Full variable domain (rest looked up from reference TRBV7-2 and TRBJ2-7): GAGVSQSPSNKVTEKGKDVELRCDPISGHTALYWYRQSLGQGLEFLIYFQGNSAPDKSGLPSDRFSAERTGGSVSTLTIQRTQQEDSAVYLCASSLPPYRGHAYEQYFGPGTRLTVT.

V usage is TRBV6-1 and J usage is TRBJ1-1, with a possible D match to TRBD1 (5 bases). This CDR3 has 13 amino acids. From germline, CDR1 is MNHNS and CDR2 SASEGT. The ends were cut back, 5 bases at V and 2 bases at J, with 9 bases in the middle. As DNA, the CDR3 is TGTGCCAGCAGTCTTGGGGCTAACACTGAAGCTTTCTTT. The encoded protein is CASSLGANTEAFF.

In DNA, the CDR3 is TGCGCCAGCAGCTTGGGAACACAAGAGACCCAGTACTTC. Translation gives CASSLGTQETQYF. The chain links TRBV5-1 to TRBJ2-5; D call uncertain. The germline V gene has CDR1 SGHRS and CDR2 YFSETQ. V gave up 0 bases and J gave up 2 bases, with 5 bases separating them. The CDR3 loop spans 13 amino acids.

As concerns this clone: The junction and the germline gene differ at one end; a read error may be behind it. The V call is TRBV4-1, the J call TRBJ2-1; 8 positions agree with TRBD1. The germline V gene encodes CDR1 MGHRA and CDR2 YSYEKL. The CDR3 has 17 residues. The CDR3 DNA sequence: TGCGCCAGCAGCCAAGTGAACAGGGGGGTCTCCTTCAATGAGCAGTTCTTC. Amino acid sequence: CASSQVNRGVSFNEQFF.

The chain uses TRBV2 and TRBJ1-5; 7 positions match TRBD1. Germline lookup yields CDR1 SNHLY and CDR2 FYNNEI. V shed 10 bases, J shed 2 bases, and the junction held 5 bases outside the gene matches. The CDR3 spans 13 residues. This chain's CDR3 is CATQGQGNQPQHF. In nucleotides, the CDR3 is TGTGCCACCCAAGGACAGGGCAATCAGCCCCAGCATTTT.

The J gene is TRBJ2-7, the V gene TRBV27; a possible D gene is TRBD1 (6 bases). Per the germline V gene, CDR1 is MNHEY and CDR2 is SMNVEV (reference sequence). V lost 3 bases and J 8 bases, leaving 20 bases between the germline ends. This CDR3 comprises 15 residues. The CDR3 coding sequence is TGTGCCAGCAGTTTTTTCTCCGGGACAAGGTCTAAGCAGTACTTC. Encoded protein: CASSFFSGTRSKQYF.

The chain employs TRBV2 and TRBJ1-5, with D possibly matching TRBD1 (5 bases). V lost 2 bases and J 3 bases, leaving 11 bases between the germline ends. This CDR3 has 15 residues. From germline, CDR1 is SNHLY and CDR2 FYNNEI. This CDR3 reads CASSESAGYNQPQHF. The CDR3 nucleotides read TGTGCCAGCAGTGAATCGGCAGGGTACAATCAGCCCCAGCATTTT.

This chain links TRBV5-4 with TRBJ2-1, with D perhaps TRBD1 (5 bases). The V end lost 4 bases, the J end lost 6 bases, and 11 bases lay between the germline ends. The CDR3 spans 13 residues. Per germline, CDR1 SGHNT and CDR2 YYREEE (reference sequence). In nucleotides, the CDR3 is TGTGCCAGCAGCCATCAGGGATTCAATGAGCAGTTCTTC. Its protein product is CASSHQGFNEQFF.

V usage is TRBV6-6 and J usage is TRBJ2-5; TRBD2 agrees at 8 bases. The CDR3 extends over 15 amino acids. Germline-derived CDR1 and CDR2 are MNHNY and SVGAGI (reference sequence). V trimming: 6 bases; J trimming: 2 bases; junction bases outside the gene matches: 8. DNA of the CDR3: TGTGCCAGCAGCCTACCGGCGGGGGGACAAGAGACCCAGTACTTC. Protein sequence: CASSLPAGGQETQYF.

This chain links TRBV19 with TRBJ2-7; D not certain. Per the germline V gene, CDR1 is LNHDA and CDR2 is SQIVND (reference sequence). With 5 bases removed from V and 3 bases from J, the gap between germline ends came to 17 bases. This CDR3 is built from 15 residues. In DNA form, the CDR3 reads TGTGCCAGTAGTCCCAGTGCGGAATTAATCTACGAGCAGTACTTC. It is translated as CASSPSAELIYEQYF.

The CDR3 sequence: CASRGTEISYNSPLHF. The CDR3, as DNA: TGTGCCAGCAGGGGGACTGAGATCTCCTATAATTCACCCCTCCACTTT. This chain uses TRBV2 with TRBJ1-6; a possible D gene is TRBD1 (5 bases). There are 16 residues in the CDR3. Trimming left V 6 bases short and J 0 bases short, with 12 bases between. Germline-derived CDR1 and CDR2 are SNHLY and FYNNEI.

The gene calls are TRBV9 and TRBJ2-5, with TRBD2 identical over 9 bases. Germline V gene lookup returns CDR1 SGDLS and CDR2 YYNGEE. This CDR3 spans 14 amino acids. V shed 3 bases, J shed 5 bases, and the junction held 5 bases outside the gene matches. CDR3 sequence reads: CASSAGLARETQYF. The CDR3 bases are TGTGCCAGCAGCGCGGGACTAGCCCGGGAGACCCAGTACTTC. The full variable domain, rest sourced from reference TRBV9 and TRBJ2-5, is DSGVTQTPKHLITATGQRVTLRCSPRSGDLSVYWYQQSLDQGLQFLIQYYNGEERAKGNILERFSAQQFPDLHSELNLSSLELGDSALYFCASSAGLARETQYFGPGTRLLVL.

The chain's CDR3 is CASSTTESNEKLFF. CDR3 coding DNA: TGTGCCAGCAGTACGACGGAGAGTAATGAAAAACTGTTTTTT. V and J are TRBV2 and TRBJ1-4; D ambiguous. CDR3 length: 14 amino acids. V lost 5 bases to trimming and J lost 4 bases, with 11 bases between them. CDR1 SNHLY and CDR2 FYNNEI come from the germline V gene.

The chain carries TRBV9 and TRBJ2-7; D not resolved. This CDR3 spans 14 amino acids. Looked up from germline, CDR1 is SGDLS and CDR2 is YYNGEE. Trimming removed 0 bases from V and 0 bases from J, with 7 bases in between. CDR3 sequence reads: CASSVGGSSYEQYF. The CDR3 DNA follows: TGTGCCAGCAGCGTAGGAGGCAGCTCCTACGAGCAGTACTTC.